Sequencing of this T cell receptor (beta chain) was carried out in a study of cytomegalovirus exposure and HLA in healthy donors. Study-wide results and caveats: By HLA locus, TCR association rates varied in a later analysis, with DRB1 showing the most and HLA-C the fewest.

Details on this clone: What it binds is not known.

V lost 5 bases to trimming and J lost 4 bases; unmatched junction nucleotides: 12. Germline V gene data show CDR1 as SGHVS and CDR2 as FQNEAQ. This CDR3 region has 17 residues. The PCR was carried out with 60 Vbeta primers and 13 Jbeta primers. Per the original methods: A follow-up analysis tallied 60 million to 85 million unique TCR beta chains, roughly 11 million shared. Sequenced by immunoSEQ multiplex PCR; TCRdb stores in-frame clones only, minus some. V and J calls and clone size are given by that table; D and trimming were obtained from the DNA. The sample consists of 100,000 or so clones, roughly 74% of them appearing once.

Sequenced: PBMCs. The chain carries TRBV7-8 and TRBJ2-4, with TRBD1 matching over 9 bases. The TCR originated in a woman in her forties in good health and CMV-seronegative. The CDR3 DNA follows: TGTGCCAGCAGCCTCCTTCCGGGACAGGGACCGAAAAACATTCAGTACTTC. This translates into CASSLLPGQGPKNIQYF.